The 26 T cell receptor beta chains given below trace back to one sample, sequenced in a study of cytotoxic CD8 clonotypes in ibrutinib-treated CLL. Assay: immunoSEQ multiplex PCR; the TCRdb copy retains only in-frame clones and omits some. The table shows some 300,000 clones, with about 80% occurring only once. The sample in question was PBMCs, obtained before ibrutinib treatment. The receptors here all came from a human donor with chronic lymphocytic leukemia.

The chain links TRBV19 to TRBJ2-6; 7 bases fit TRBD1. J gave up 0 bases and V 7 bases, and 9 bases lay outside the gene matches. The CDR3 is made up of 17 amino acids. Germline CDR1 is LNHDA and CDR2 is SQIVND (reference sequence). The CDR3 loop reads CASTAIQGTSGANVLTF. The CDR3 coding sequence is TGTGCCAGTACCGCAATACAGGGGACCTCTGGGGCCAACGTCCTGACTTTC.

V gene TRBV7-9 combines with J gene TRBJ1-4; unclear D gene. Germline V gene lookup returns CDR1 SEHNR and CDR2 FQNEAQ (reference sequence). Trimming removed 11 bases at V and 5 bases at J, with 15 bases between. The CDR3 totals 13 residues. CDR3 loop: CAGRNLRNEKLFF. The CDR3 DNA follows: TGTGCCGGAAGAAATCTTCGGAATGAAAAACTGTTTTTT.

This clone appeared a few times. The rearrangement joins TRBV30 to TRBJ1-2; D gene unclear. Germline V lookup: CDR1 GTSNPN, CDR2 SVGIG (reference sequence). The CDR3 runs 15 residues. V was shortened by 4 bases and J by 4 bases, with 19 bases between the two germline ends. The CDR3 reads CAWIGARGLLYGYTF. For the CDR3, the DNA is TGTGCCTGGATAGGCGCACGGGGTTTACTCTATGGCTACACCTTC.

V gene TRBV28 combines with J gene TRBJ1-1; 8 bases are shared with TRBD1. The trim removed 6 bases at V and 1 base at J, leaving 4 bases unmatched. CDR3 size: 14 residues. Germline CDR1 and CDR2: MDHEN and SYDVKM. The CDR3 loop reads CASSPGTGNTEAFF. The CDR3 nucleotides are TGTGCCAGCAGCCCTGGGACAGGGAACACTGAAGCTTTCTTT.

This chain joins TRBV2 and TRBJ1-1; a weak D match, TRBD1 (5 bases). Trimming left V 2 bases short and J 6 bases short, with 10 bases between. CDR1 is SNHLY, CDR2 FYNNEI, per germline. CDR3 length: 13 residues. The CDR3 DNA follows: TGTGCCAGCAGTGAATTTCTGGGGGCTGAAGCTTTCTTT. Protein: CASSEFLGAEAFF.

The V call is TRBV27, the J call TRBJ2-7; 11 nucleotides agree with TRBD2. Germline-derived CDR1 and CDR2 are MNHEY and SMNVEV (reference sequence). The V segment lost 10 bases and the J segment 6 bases; nucleotides outside the gene matches: 5. The CDR3 length is 12 residues. The DNA of the CDR3 is TGTGCCACTACTAGCGGGAGTTCCGAGCAGTACTTC. This translates into CATTSGSSEQYF.

The chain is built from TRBV6-1 and TRBJ1-5, with a weak D call TRBD1 (6 bases). CDR1 is MNHNS and CDR2 is SASEGT in the germline V gene. The CDR3 sequence is 16 residues long. Trimming removed 4 bases from V and 0 bases from J, with 13 bases in between. CDR3 DNA: TGTGCCAGCAGTGGCCAGGGGCCCTATAGCAATCAGCCCCAGCATTTT. Encoded protein: CASSGQGPYSNQPQHF.

This sequence joins TRBV15 and TRBJ2-1, with 9 bases lining up with TRBD2. After removal of 5 bases from V and 8 bases from J, the junction contained 10 bases not matched to a gene. There are 15 residues in the CDR3. Germline CDR1 is LNHNV and CDR2 is YYDKDF (reference sequence). CDR3 nucleotide sequence: TGTGCCACCAGCTCCGGTGCGGGAGGGTCGGATGAGCAGTTCTTC. Amino acids: CATSSGAGGSDEQFF.

The chain recombines TRBV4-3 with TRBJ2-1, with TRBD2 as a possible D gene (7 bases). The CDR3 contains 15 residues. The V end lost 4 bases, the J end lost 5 bases, and 15 bases lay between the germline ends. Germline assignment: CDR1 LGHNA and CDR2 YSLEER. The DNA of the CDR3 is TGCGCCAGCAGCCTTACGAGGGGGGGAAACAATGAGCAGTTCTTC. It specifies CASSLTRGGNNEQFF.

Turning to this clone: Since no conserved phenylalanine or tryptophan closes the CDR3, a read error is the likely cause. The DNA is omitted, as the CDR3 cannot be located on it reliably, and the CDR3 follows TCRdb's listing. The rearrangement uses TRBV6-5 and TRBJ2-7; the table's D call TRBD1 went unverified against the DNA. Per the germline V gene, CDR1 is MNHEY and CDR2 is SVGAGI. The CDR3 adds up to 14 amino acids, both ends counted. The CDR3 spells CASSRGTDVANFVY.

The count of this clone is one. The rearrangement links TRBV6-4 to TRBJ1-4; D is uncertain. Trimming took 4 bases from V and 7 from J, leaving 10 bases between them. The CDR3 runs to 13 residues. The germline CDR1 and CDR2 sequences are MRHNA and SNTAGT. CDR3 bases: TGTGCCAGCAGTGTTAGGAATGGTGAAAAACTGTTTTTT. The encoded protein is CASSVRNGEKLFF.

The chain is built from TRBV30 and TRBJ2-1, with 8 bases that match TRBD1. The CDR3 spans 17 residues. The germline CDR1 and CDR2 sequences are GTSNPN and SVGIG (reference sequence). V was pared by 1 base and J by 2 bases, with 10 bases of the junction left unmatched. The CDR3 spells CAWSEQHHRGAYNEQFF. The CDR3 DNA is TGTGCCTGGAGTGAACAGCACCACAGGGGGGCCTACAATGAGCAGTTCTTC.

The rearrangement uses TRBV4-1 and TRBJ1-5; D uncertain. Trimming cost V 0 bases and J 6 bases, with 15 bases left between them. Germline V gene data show CDR1 as MGHRA and CDR2 as YSYEKL. This CDR3 is built from 16 residues. Written as DNA, the CDR3 is TGCGCCAGCAGCCAAGATGGAGTAGAGGAGGGTCAGCCCCAGCATTTT. It encodes CASSQDGVEEGQPQHF.

The genes are TRBV29-1 and TRBJ2-3, with 9 bases that match TRBD2. V lost 4 bases to trimming and J lost 0 bases; unmatched junction nucleotides: 5. Germline CDR1 is SQVTM and CDR2 is ANQGSEA. CDR3 length: 15 residues. The CDR3 bases are TGCAGCGTTGGACTAGCGGCTTATAGCACAGATACGCAGTATTTT. It translates to CSVGLAAYSTDTQYF.

This clone was seen only a few times. The chain has TRBV30 and TRBJ1-1, with D tentatively TRBD1 (5 bases). The CDR3 runs to 12 residues. The V gene lost 2 bases and the J gene lost 7 bases, with 11 bases spanning the gap. The germline gives CDR1 GTSNPN, CDR2 SVGIG (reference sequence). The chain's CDR3 is CAWSSWGSEAFF. The CDR3 nucleotides are TGTGCCTGGAGTTCTTGGGGGAGTGAAGCTTTCTTT.

The chain joins TRBV23-1 to TRBJ2-1; TRBD2 matches at 10 bases. TRBV23-1 falls under the ORF class, with uncertain function. The CDR3 covers 20 residues. Trimming at V came to 4 bases and at J to 2 bases, leaving 17 bases not matched to a gene. The CDR3 reads CASSLTSGKPDWNAYNEQFF. The CDR3 nucleotides are TGCGCCAGCAGTCTAACTAGCGGGAAGCCGGATTGGAACGCCTACAATGAGCAGTTCTTC.

J is TRBJ2-5 and V is TRBV5-4; 8 bases are a match to TRBD2. The CDR3 sequence is 14 residues long. From germline, CDR1 is SGHNT and CDR2 YYREEE (reference sequence). V lost 4 bases and J lost 1; bases outside the gene matches: 3. CDR3 loop: CASSISGAQETQYF. DNA for the CDR3: TGTGCCAGCAGCATTAGCGGGGCCCAAGAGACCCAGTACTTC.

The J gene is TRBJ2-7, the V gene TRBV9, with a possible D match to TRBD2 (5 bases). V was shortened by 2 bases and J by 4 bases, with 13 bases between the two germline ends. CDR1 and CDR2 (germline): SGDLS, YYNGEE. This CDR3 has 14 amino acids. CDR3 in DNA: TGTGCCAGCAGCGTGATGGACTTGCCTTACGAGCAGTACTTC. Translated, it gives CASSVMDLPYEQYF.

This rearrangement joins TRBV28 to TRBJ1-2; weak D call: TRBD1 (6 bases). Germline V gives CDR1 MDHEN, CDR2 SYDVKM. The CDR3 is 14 amino acids. The V gene lost 1 base and the J gene lost 6 bases, with 12 bases spanning the gap. This chain's CDR3 is CASSLYRGLNGYTF. In nucleotides, the CDR3 is TGTGCCAGCAGTTTATACCGGGGGCTTAATGGCTACACCTTC.

The chain links TRBV10-3 to TRBJ1-2, with 7 bases lining up with TRBD1. Germline V lookup: CDR1 ENHRY, CDR2 SYGVKD. CDR3 length: 15 residues. Trimming cost V 3 bases and J 5 bases; bases outside gene matches: 9. The CDR3 DNA reads as TGTGCCATCAGTGACGCAATCGGGACAGCGTATGGCTACACCTTC. Its protein product is CAISDAIGTAYGYTF.

This chain links TRBV30 with TRBJ2-5; tentatively, D is TRBD2 (5 bases). CDR3 length equals 13 residues. Germline V gene sequence: CDR1 GTSNPN, CDR2 SVGIG (reference sequence). V was trimmed by 8 bases and J by 3 bases, leaving 16 bases between them. The CDR3 sequence is CAGIGGSEETQYF. The CDR3 DNA is TGTGCCGGGATTGGAGGATCGGAAGAGACCCAGTACTTC.

The chain joins TRBV5-4 to TRBJ2-2, with D perhaps TRBD1 (7 bases). V dropped 2 bases and J dropped 4 bases, with 12 bases sitting between them. The germline CDR1 and CDR2 sequences are SGHNT and YYREEE (reference sequence). This CDR3 region has 15 residues. CDR3 nucleotide sequence: TGTGCCAGCAGCTTACAGGGGCGGGGCACCGGGGAGCTGTTTTTT. Protein sequence: CASSLQGRGTGELFF.

The chain links TRBV7-9 to TRBJ1-2; 7 nucleotides align to TRBD1. J lost 4 bases, V lost 5 bases, and 1 base had no gene match. CDR1 is SEHNR, CDR2 FQNEAQ, per germline (reference sequence). This CDR3 has 12 residues. The CDR3 region has the DNA TGTGCCAGCAGCAGGGACAGCTATGGCTACACCTTC. Amino acid sequence: CASSRDSYGYTF.

The chain combines TRBV30 with TRBJ2-1; D gene uncertain. V shed 1 base and J shed 9 bases, with 13 bases lying between them. The CDR3 length is 13 residues. CDR1 is GTSNPN and CDR2 is SVGIG in the germline V gene (reference sequence). Here the CDR3 reads CAWSALITGEQFF. Here the CDR3 DNA reads TGTGCCTGGAGTGCCCTTATTACGGGTGAGCAGTTCTTC.

J is TRBJ2-7 and V is TRBV28; a possible D gene is TRBD1 (5 bases). V lost 2 bases to trimming and J lost 6 bases, with 11 bases between them. The CDR3 is made up of 13 amino acids. Germline lookup yields CDR1 MDHEN and CDR2 SYDVKM. The DNA for the CDR3 is TGTGCCAGCAGTTTACCAGGGCTGGCCGAGCAGTACTTC. Amino acid sequence: CASSLPGLAEQYF.

The chain combines TRBV4-3 with TRBJ2-2, with D hard to call. The germline V gene encodes CDR1 LGHNA and CDR2 YSLEER. Trimming took 1 base from V and 0 from J, leaving 6 bases between them. This CDR3 has 15 amino acids. Here the CDR3 reads CASSQGSANTGELFF. CDR3 bases: TGCGCCAGCAGCCAAGGCTCTGCGAACACCGGGGAGCTGTTTTTT.